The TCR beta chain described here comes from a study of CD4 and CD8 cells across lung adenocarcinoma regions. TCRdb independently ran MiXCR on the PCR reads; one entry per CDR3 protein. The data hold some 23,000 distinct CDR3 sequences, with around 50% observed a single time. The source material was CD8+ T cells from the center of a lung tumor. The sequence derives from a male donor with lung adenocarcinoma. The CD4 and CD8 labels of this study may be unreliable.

The CDR3 region has the DNA TGTGCCAGCAGTGACCCGTGGACTGTGAGCACAAATACGCAGTACTTC. This codes for CASSDPWTVSTNTQYF. The chain couples TRBV6-1 to TRBJ2-1; D possibly corresponds to TRBD2 (5 bases). The end of the DNA aligns better with TRBJ2-7, so the J call may be wrong. The CDR3 loop spans 16 amino acids. Germline assignment: CDR1 MNHNS and CDR2 SASEGT.